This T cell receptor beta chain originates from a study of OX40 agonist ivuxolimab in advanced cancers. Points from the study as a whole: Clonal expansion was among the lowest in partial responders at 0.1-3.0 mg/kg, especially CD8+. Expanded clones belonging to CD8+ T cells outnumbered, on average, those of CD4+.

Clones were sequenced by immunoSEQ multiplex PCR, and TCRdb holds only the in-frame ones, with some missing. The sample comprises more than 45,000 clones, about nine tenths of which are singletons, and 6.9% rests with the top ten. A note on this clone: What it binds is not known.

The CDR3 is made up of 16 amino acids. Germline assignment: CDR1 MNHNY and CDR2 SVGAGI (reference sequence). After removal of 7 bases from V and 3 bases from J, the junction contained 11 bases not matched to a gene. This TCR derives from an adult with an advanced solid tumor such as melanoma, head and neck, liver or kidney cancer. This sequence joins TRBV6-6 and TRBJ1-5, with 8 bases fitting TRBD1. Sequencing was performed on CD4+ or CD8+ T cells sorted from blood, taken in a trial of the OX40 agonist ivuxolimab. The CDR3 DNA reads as TGTGCCAGCATCTCCTCAGGGGGCACGATCAATCAGCCCCAGCATTTT. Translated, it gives CASISSGGTINQPQHF.